This T cell receptor beta chain was recorded in a study of monozygotic twins with inflammatory bowel disease. Broader study findings: The inverse Simpson measure of TCRbeta diversity was lower in IBD patients than in healthy co-twins. Ultimately, a single strong signal or clonotype associated with IBD was not supported.

The CDR3 has 14 amino acids. As to this clonotype: What it binds is not known.

UMIs bearing a 6-nucleotide sample barcode were added through template switching. TCRdb re-called the 5' RACE reads; every CDR3 protein appears as one record, without DNA. This sample's table reports around 450,000 distinct CDR3 sequences. This rearrangement joins TRBV12-3 or TRBV12-4 to TRBJ1-3; TCRdb's D call, TRBD1, is unchecked because there is no DNA. The sample taken for sequencing was blood. The TCR sequence derives from a human donor with ulcerative colitis or Crohn's disease, or a healthy co-twin of an affected twin (not recorded which). The CDR3 loop reads CASSSTGRGNTIYF.